This T cell receptor (beta chain) was obtained from a study of T cell changes during pregnancy in multiple sclerosis. Only in-frame clones appear in the TCRdb table, and some are missing; sequencing was by immunoSEQ multiplex PCR. Among nearly 60,000 clones listed, around 90% were seen once. V gave up 5 bases and J gave up 5 bases; unmatched junction bases: 6. The CDR3 extends over 14 amino acids. Looked up from germline, CDR1 is SGHAT and CDR2 is FQNNGV. Sample: CD4+ T cells from peripheral blood mononuclear cells, taken after pregnancy. The rearrangement uses TRBV11-2 and TRBJ1-2, with 9 bases identical to TRBD1. This sequence originates from a female donor in good health, enrolled as a control in a pregnancy study. The CDR3 coding sequence is TGTGCCAGCAGCCAGGGACAGGGAGGTTATGGCTACACCTTC. This gives the protein CASSQGQGGYGYTF.